Each of the 9 T cell receptor beta chains below was sequenced from the same sample in a study of blood T cells in healthy people across ages. Combining a sample-barcoded 5' primer with a J-beta primer mix, a second PCR ran for roughly 6 to 12 cycles. MiXCR was run by TCRdb on the 5' RACE reads, yielding one entry per CDR3 protein. The sample records around 990,000 distinct CDR3 sequences, more than 30% being singletons. The specimen sequenced was blood. The receptors derive from a man between 18 and 29 years old in good health.

The V gene is TRBV21-1, the J gene TRBJ1-1; the table's TRBD1 call for D was not verified on the DNA. TRBV21-1 is a pseudogene. The CDR3 spans 16 residues. CDR3 sequence (DNA): TGTGCCAGCAGCAAAGTGTGTCCAAGGCGGAACGCTGAAGTTTTCTTT. Translation gives CASSKVCPRRNAEVFF.

This chain links TRBV7-9 with TRBJ1-2; D possibly corresponds to TRBD1 (5 bases). Between the trimmed V and J ends, which lost 1 base and 4 bases, there was a span of 19 bases. CDR1 is SEHNR and CDR2 is FQNEAQ in the germline V gene (reference sequence). The CDR3 has 17 residues. The CDR3 region has the DNA TGTGCCAGCAGCTTAGATTGGCCAGGGTTTGGGCCCTATGGCTACACCTTC. Translated, it gives CASSLDWPGFGPYGYTF. Together with reference TRBV7-9 and TRBJ1-2, the CDR3 gives the full variable domain: DTGVSQNPRHKITKRGQNVTFRCDPISEHNRLYWYRQTLGQGPEFLTYFQNEAQLEKSRLLSDRFSAERPKGSFSTLEIQRTEQGDSAMYLCASSLDWPGFGPYGYTFGSGTRLTVV.

This clonotype has a handful of counts. The V and J genes are TRBV15 and TRBJ2-2; no firm D call. The CDR3 length is 13 residues. V lost 5 bases to trimming and J lost 1 base, with 5 bases between them. CDR1 is LNHNV, CDR2 YYDKDF, per germline (reference sequence). The CDR3 here is CATSARNTGELFF. The CDR3 DNA follows: TGTGCCACCAGCGCTAGGAACACCGGGGAGCTGTTTTTT.

This clonotype was recorded a few times. The chain combines TRBV7-9 with TRBJ2-3; TRBD1 aligns across 8 bases. Germline-derived CDR1 and CDR2 are SEHNR and FQNEAQ (reference sequence). This CDR3 spans 17 amino acids. J gave up 2 bases and V 7 bases, and 14 bases lay outside the gene matches. CDR3 nucleotide sequence: TGTGCCAGCATCCCCTGGACAGGGCAATCTAACACAGATACGCAGTATTTT. Its translation is CASIPWTGQSNTDTQYF.

Here the CDR3 DNA reads TGTGCCAGCAGCGTAGATGGGACAGGGCTCCATGGCTACACCTTC. It codes for CASSVDGTGLHGYTF. The chain carries TRBV9 and TRBJ1-2, with 9 nucleotides matching TRBD1. The CDR3 runs 15 residues. Unmatched junction bases numbered 6, after V lost 0 bases and J lost 6 bases. Looked up from germline, CDR1 is SGDLS and CDR2 is YYNGEE. Full variable domain (outside the CDR3, taken from reference TRBV9 and TRBJ1-2): DSGVTQTPKHLITATGQRVTLRCSPRSGDLSVYWYQQSLDQGLQFLIQYYNGEERAKGNILERFSAQQFPDLHSELNLSSLELGDSALYFCASSVDGTGLHGYTFGSGTRLTVV.

The chain employs TRBV6-2 or TRBV6-3 and TRBJ2-3; D tentatively reads TRBD1 or TRBD2 (5 bases each). Germline values: CDR1 MNHEY, CDR2 SVGEGT. CDR3 length equals 14 residues. The ends were cut back, 6 bases at V and 9 bases at J, with 19 bases in the middle. The DNA of the CDR3 is TGTGCCAGCAGCACCAGGAGTCTAAGGGACACGCAGTATTTT. This codes for CASSTRSLRDTQYF.

Turning to this clonotype: The junction shows a germline mismatch at one end, possibly a read error. The genes are TRBV7-2 and TRBJ1-4; D ambiguous. CDR1 is SGHTA, CDR2 FQGNSA, per germline. The CDR3 is 14 residues long. The CDR3 protein is CASSLVLANEKLFF. The CDR3, as DNA: TGTGCCAGCAGCTTAGTCTTAGCTAACGAAAAACTGTTTTTT.

The chain recombines TRBV12-3 or TRBV12-4 with TRBJ2-2, with a weak D call TRBD1 (5 bases). CDR3 length: 15 residues. Deletions cut 3 bases from V and 6 bases from J, with 14 bases between. The CDR3 loop is CASSLWVPRAGELFF. Here the CDR3 DNA reads TGTGCCAGCAGTTTGTGGGTTCCCAGGGCCGGGGAGCTGTTTTTT.

This clonotype has more than one count but fewer than ten. The chain employs TRBV25-1 and TRBJ1-1; the D is unclear. The germline V gene encodes CDR1 MGHDK and CDR2 SYGVNS. V dropped 7 bases and J dropped 1 base, with 4 bases sitting between them. The CDR3 is 11 amino acids. CDR3 sequence: CASMANTEAFF. Here the CDR3 DNA reads TGTGCCAGCATGGCGAACACTGAAGCTTTCTTT.